This T cell receptor beta chain was profiled in a study of early T cells in non-severe SARS-CoV-2 infection. In the study overall: Chains were not paired, and sequencing was done on bulk RNA from unsorted whole blood. Broader study findings: The study's VDJdb matching favored anti-spike CD8 responses and missed private and CD4 specificities.

Individual cDNA molecules were tagged with unique molecular identifiers. One entry per CDR3 protein results from TCRdb running MiXCR on the 5' RACE reads. The repertoire holds 70,000 to 90,000 distinct CDR3 sequences, about 10% seen once, with 4% to 5% in the top ten. CDR1 and CDR2 (germline): DFQATT, SNEGSKA (reference sequence). Trimming shortened V by 3 bases and J by 1 base, and 12 bases separated the two germline ends. This CDR3 is 14 amino acids long. A note on this clonotype: The antigen remains unidentified.

The V gene is TRBV20-1, the J gene TRBJ2-5; D remains ambiguous. Specimen: whole blood. This TCR was recovered from an adult who was a healthcare worker with PCR-confirmed SARS-CoV-2 infection or an uninfected control (not recorded which). CDR3 amino acids: CSASSTALQETQYF. CDR3 DNA sequence: TGCAGTGCTAGCTCTACGGCACTCCAAGAGACCCAGTACTTC.